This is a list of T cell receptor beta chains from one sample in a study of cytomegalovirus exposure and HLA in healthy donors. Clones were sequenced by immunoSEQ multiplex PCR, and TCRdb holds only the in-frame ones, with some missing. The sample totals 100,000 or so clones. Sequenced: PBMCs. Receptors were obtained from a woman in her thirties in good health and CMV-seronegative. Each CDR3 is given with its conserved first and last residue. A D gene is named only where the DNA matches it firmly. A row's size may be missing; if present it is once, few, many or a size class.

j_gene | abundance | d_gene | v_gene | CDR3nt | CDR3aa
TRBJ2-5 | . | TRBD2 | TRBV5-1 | TGCGCCAGCAGCTTGACCAGCGGGAGCGAAGAGACCCAGTACTTC | CASSLTSGSEETQYF
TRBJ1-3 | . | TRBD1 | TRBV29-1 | TGCAGCGTTGGAACAGGGGGCACTGGAAACACCATATATTTT | CSVGTGGTGNTIYF
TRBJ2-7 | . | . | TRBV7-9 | TGTGCCAGCAGCTTAGTAGGGGGGGCCTACGAGCAGTACTTC | CASSLVGGAYEQYF
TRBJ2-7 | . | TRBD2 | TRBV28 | TGTGCCAGCAGTTTCGGAGCGGGAGGATCCTACGAGCAGTACTTC | CASSFGAGGSYEQYF
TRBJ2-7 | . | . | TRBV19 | TGTGCCAGTAGTATGGGAGTACCCTACGAGCAGTACTTC | CASSMGVPYEQYF
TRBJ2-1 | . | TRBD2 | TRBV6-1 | TGTGCCAGCAGTGAAACACTAGCGGGGACCAATGAGCAGTTCTTC | CASSETLAGTNEQFF
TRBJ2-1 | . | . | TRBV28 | TGTGCCAGCAGTTCCGCTGAGAACTACAATGAGCAGTTCTTC | CASSSAENYNEQFF
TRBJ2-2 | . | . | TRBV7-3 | TGTGCCAGCAGCCTCGGACAGATGAACACCGGGGAGCTGTTTTTT | CASSLGQMNTGELFF
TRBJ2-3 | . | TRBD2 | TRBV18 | TGTGCCAGCTCATACGTCGGGGGGGGCAGTCCAGATACGCAGTATTTT | CASSYVGGGSPDTQYF
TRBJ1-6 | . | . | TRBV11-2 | TGTGCCAGCAGCTTGATTGAGGGAGGCATAAAAAATTCACCCCTCCACTTT | CASSLIEGGIKNSPLHF
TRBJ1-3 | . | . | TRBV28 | TGTGCCAGCATACGGGTCGATGGAAACACCATATATTTT | CASIRVDGNTIYF
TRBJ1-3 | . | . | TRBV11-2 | TGTGCCAGCAGCTTCGAGGGGAGGACCGGAAACACCATATATTTT | CASSFEGRTGNTIYF
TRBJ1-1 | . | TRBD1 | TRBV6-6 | TGTGCCAGCATTCTGGAAGGGACAGGGGTCACTGAAGCTTTCTTT | CASILEGTGVTEAFF
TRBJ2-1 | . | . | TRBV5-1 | TGCGCCAGCAGCTTGGCGGGCCAACGGGGGCGGGAGTTGGACAATGAGCAGTTCTTC | CASSLAGQRGRELDNEQFF
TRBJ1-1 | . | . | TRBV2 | TGTGCCAGCAGTGGCCCCGGGCGGGACACTGAAGCTTTCTTT | CASSGPGRDTEAFF
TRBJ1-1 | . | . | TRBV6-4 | TGTGCCAGCAGTGACCGAGGTCCTTCAATGAACACTGAAGCTTTCTTT | CASSDRGPSMNTEAFF
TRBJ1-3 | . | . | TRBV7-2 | TGTGCCAGCAGCCGGGATGGAAACACCATATATTTT | CASSRDGNTIYF
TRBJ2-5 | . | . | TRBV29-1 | TGCAGCGTTGATAACGGCGGGGGCTGGGAGACCCAGTACTTC | CSVDNGGGWETQYF
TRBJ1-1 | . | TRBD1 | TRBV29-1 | TGCAGCGCAGGGGGCACTGAAGCTTTCTTT | CSAGGTEAFF
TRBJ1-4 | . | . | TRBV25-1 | TGTGCCAGCAGTGTAAATGAAAAACTGTTTTTT | CASSVNEKLFF
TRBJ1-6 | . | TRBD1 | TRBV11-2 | TGTGCCAGCAGCTTGACAGGGAGCTCCTATAATTCACCCCTCCACTTT | CASSLTGSSYNSPLHF
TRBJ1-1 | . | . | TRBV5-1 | TGCGCCAGCAGCGCTGGGACTACTGAAGCTTTCTTT | CASSAGTTEAFF
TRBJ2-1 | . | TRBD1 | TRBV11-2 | TGTGCCAGCAGCTTATTAAACAGGGGTATGAACAATGAGCAGTTCTTC | CASSLLNRGMNNEQFF
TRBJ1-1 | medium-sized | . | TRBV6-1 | TGTGCCAGCATAGGGACTGGCACTGAAGCTTTCTTT | CASIGTGTEAFF
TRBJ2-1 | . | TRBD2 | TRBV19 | TGTGCCAGTAGTATAGATCTTAGGCGGGAGGGCCAAGGTTTCTTC | CASSIDLRREGQGFF
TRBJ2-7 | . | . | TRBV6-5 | TGTGCCAGCAGCCCCGACAACTACGAGCAGTACTTC | CASSPDNYEQYF
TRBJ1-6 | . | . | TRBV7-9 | TGTGCCAGCAGCCGAGACAGATACCATTCACCCCTCCACTTT | CASSRDRYHSPLHF
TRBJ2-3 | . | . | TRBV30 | TGTGCCTGGAGATCCGGGGGAGTGGATACGCAGTATTTT | CAWRSGGVDTQYF
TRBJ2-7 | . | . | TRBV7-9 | TGTGCCAGCAGCCTAACGACAGGCCCGACGGTCTCTCCCTACGAGCAGTACTTC | CASSLTTGPTVSPYEQYF
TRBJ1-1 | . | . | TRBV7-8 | TGTGCCAGCAGCCCTCGGGAGGGTCTTGGCACTGAAGCTTTCTTT | CASSPREGLGTEAFF
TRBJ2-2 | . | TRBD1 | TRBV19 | TGTGCCAGTAGTGAGGGACAGGCAGACACCGGGGAGCTGTTTTTT | CASSEGQADTGELFF
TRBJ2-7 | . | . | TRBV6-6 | TGTGCCAGCAGTTACTCGATCGGCGGCTCCTACGAGCAGTACTTC | CASSYSIGGSYEQYF
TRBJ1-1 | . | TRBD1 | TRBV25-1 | TGTGCCAGCAGTGAGACAGGGTCCCACACTGAAGCTTTCTTT | CASSETGSHTEAFF
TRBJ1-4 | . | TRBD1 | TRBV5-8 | TGTGCCAGCAGCCCGGGACAGCCTAATGAAAAACTGTTTTTT | CASSPGQPNEKLFF
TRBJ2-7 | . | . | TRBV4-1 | TGCGCCAGCAGTCTAGACGGGCAGGGAATAAGGTCCTACGAGCAGTACTTC | CASSLDGQGIRSYEQYF
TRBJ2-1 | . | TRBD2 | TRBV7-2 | TGTGCCAGCAGCTTAGTGAGACTAGCGGTCTACAATGAGCAGTTCTTC | CASSLVRLAVYNEQFF
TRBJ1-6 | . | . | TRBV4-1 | TGCGCCAGCAGCCAGGGGGGACCGCCCTGGCGTGGGGGTATTAATTCCCCCCTCCACTTT | CASSQGGPPWRGGINSPLHF
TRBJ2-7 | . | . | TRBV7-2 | TGTGCCAGCAGCACGGGACTTTCCTACGAGCAGTACTTC | CASSTGLSYEQYF
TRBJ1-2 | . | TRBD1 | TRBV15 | TGTGCCACCAGCAGGGACTTATGGGACAGGGTTTATGGCTACACCTTC | CATSRDLWDRVYGYTF
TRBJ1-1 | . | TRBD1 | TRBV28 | TGTGCCAGCAGTTCGACGACAGGGAGGATGAACACTGAAGCTTTCTTT | CASSSTTGRMNTEAFF
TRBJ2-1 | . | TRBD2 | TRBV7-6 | TGTGCCAGCAGCTTAGAGGCTAGCGGGGGGGCGGTTGAGCAGTTCTTC | CASSLEASGGAVEQFF